This entry lists 30 T cell receptor beta chains sequenced from one sample in a study of blood T cell repertoires in COVID-19. TCRdb keeps only in-frame clones here, not all; method: immunoSEQ multiplex PCR. The table shows about 100,000 clones, with 70% to 85% occurring only once. Specimen: peripheral blood. The receptors stem from a woman between 35 and 50 years old with acute or convalescent COVID-19.

This clone was seen a handful of times. The gene calls are TRBV5-6 and TRBJ2-1; 9 positions agree with TRBD1. The CDR3 is 13 amino acids. The germline V gene has CDR1 SGHDT and CDR2 YYEEEE. With 3 bases clipped from V and 9 bases from J, the junction kept 4 bases outside the gene matches. The CDR3 here is CASSYRGLGEQFF. As DNA, the CDR3 is TGTGCCAGCAGCTACAGGGGGCTCGGTGAGCAGTTCTTC.

This clone turned up a few times. The rearrangement joins TRBV18 to TRBJ2-7; 7 nucleotides agree with TRBD2. Germline lookup yields CDR1 KGHSH and CDR2 LQKENI. CDR3 length equals 12 residues. The ends lost 3 bases at V and 12 bases at J; junction bases unmatched: 8. The CDR3 spells CASSPSGTTTYF. DNA of the CDR3: TGTGCCAGCTCACCGTCCGGGACTACTACGTACTTC.

The chain carries TRBV15 and TRBJ1-1; weak D call: TRBD1 (6 bases). The CDR3 is made up of 14 amino acids. The germline V and J ends were trimmed by 0 bases and 6 bases, with 11 bases remaining between them. Germline CDR1 and CDR2: LNHNV and YYDKDF (reference sequence). The CDR3, as DNA: TGTGCCACCAGCAGAGATCGGGGGGCACCTGAAGCTTTCTTT. Translation gives CATSRDRGAPEAFF. The entire variable domain, with the rest obtained from reference TRBV15 and TRBJ1-1, is as follows: DAMVIQNPRYQVTQFGKPVTLSCSQTLNHNVMYWYQQKSSQAPKLLFHYYDKDFNNEADTPDNFQSRRPNTSFCFLDIRSPGLGDTAMYLCATSRDRGAPEAFFGQGTRLTVV.

This clone was observed a few times. The chain uses TRBV11-1 and TRBJ2-3, with 10 bases identical to TRBD1. The trim removed 4 bases at V and 4 bases at J, leaving 5 bases unmatched. Germline V gene data show CDR1 as SGHAT and CDR2 as FQDESV (reference sequence). This CDR3 region has 15 residues. This CDR3 is CASSSRGQGSDTQYF. CDR3 nucleotide sequence: TGTGCCAGCAGCTCCCGGGGACAGGGGTCAGATACGCAGTATTTT.

The rearrangement uses TRBV30 and TRBJ2-1; 10 bases line up with TRBD2. The CDR3 spans 14 residues. V dropped 2 bases and J dropped 9; count of bases not matched to a gene: 7. From germline, CDR1 is GTSNPN and CDR2 SVGIG (reference sequence). CDR3: CAWSWSGGASEQFF. CDR3 coding DNA: TGTGCCTGGAGTTGGAGCGGGGGGGCGAGTGAGCAGTTCTTC.

V is TRBV15 and J is TRBJ1-1; TRBD1 matches at 8 bases. Unmatched junction bases numbered 3, after V lost 2 bases and J lost 7 bases. The CDR3 covers 13 residues. From germline, CDR1 is LNHNV and CDR2 YYDKDF (reference sequence). The CDR3 nucleotides read TGTGCCACCAGCAGACTAGGGACAGGTGAAGCTTTCTTT. Translating it yields CATSRLGTGEAFF.

In this sample, this clone turned up a few times. The rearrangement joins TRBV7-2 to TRBJ2-2; TRBD1 aligns across 7 bases. This CDR3 contains 15 residues. Looked up from germline, CDR1 is SGHTA and CDR2 is FQGNSA. V was clipped by 7 bases and J by 6 bases; unmatched bases: 11. CDR3 region: CASNYKTGSAGELFF. The DNA of the CDR3 is TGTGCCAGCAACTACAAGACAGGGAGCGCCGGGGAGCTGTTTTTT.

V gene TRBV4-2 combines with J gene TRBJ2-5; 8 nucleotides line up with TRBD2. Germline V gives CDR1 LGHNA, CDR2 YNFKEQ. Trimming at V came to 4 bases and at J to 3 bases, leaving 7 bases not matched to a gene. This CDR3 region has 15 residues. Here the CDR3 reads CASSPSTSGEETQYF. CDR3 bases: TGTGCCAGCAGCCCGTCTACTAGCGGTGAAGAGACCCAGTACTTC.

The V gene is TRBV7-9, the J gene TRBJ1-4; TRBD1 matches at 10 bases. The germline gives CDR1 SEHNR, CDR2 FQNEAQ (reference sequence). The CDR3 runs to 16 residues. Trimming took 0 bases from V and 5 from J; bases not matched to a gene: 3. CDR3 coding DNA: TGTGCCAGCAGCTTAGCTGGGACAGGGGCGAATGAAAAACTGTTTTTT. This sequence encodes CASSLAGTGANEKLFF.

This chain connects TRBV28 to TRBJ1-4; 8 nucleotides agree with TRBD1. Trimming cost V 1 base and J 2 bases; bases outside gene matches: 12. This CDR3 contains 19 residues. Germline CDR1 MDHEN, CDR2 SYDVKM. The CDR3 loop reads CASSLLFETGDSTNEKLFF. DNA for the CDR3: TGTGCCAGCAGTTTATTATTCGAGACAGGGGATTCCACTAATGAAAAACTGTTTTTT. Supplemented by reference TRBV28 and TRBJ1-4, the full variable domain reads DVKVTQSSRYLVKRTGEKVFLECVQDMDHENMFWYRQDPGLGLRLIYFSYDVKMKEKGDIPEGYSVSREKKERFSLILESASTNQTSMYLCASSLLFETGDSTNEKLFFGSGTQLSVL.

This sequence joins TRBV29-1 and TRBJ2-7; D is perhaps TRBD1 (6 bases). Between the trimmed V and J ends, which lost 2 bases and 1 base, there was a span of 12 bases. The germline CDR1 and CDR2 sequences are SQVTM and ANQGSEA. The CDR3 consists of 14 residues. The CDR3 reads CSVEFETGSYEQYF. The CDR3 nucleotides are TGCAGCGTTGAATTTGAGACAGGATCCTACGAGCAGTACTTC.

CDR3 loop: CASSLGTGENYEQYF. DNA for the CDR3: TGCGCCAGCAGCTTAGGGACAGGGGAGAACTACGAGCAGTACTTC. The chain joins TRBV5-1 to TRBJ2-7, with 10 bases fitting TRBD1. The junction had 5 bases not matched to a gene; V was cut back by 2 bases and J by 3 bases. The CDR3 contains 15 residues. Per germline, CDR1 SGHRS and CDR2 YFSETQ.

Details on this clone: Just one base apart from a much larger clone, this may be a read error. This chain connects TRBV28 to TRBJ2-2; D might be TRBD1 (6 bases). This CDR3 spans 13 amino acids. Germline loops: CDR1 MDHEN, CDR2 SYDVKM. V was cut by 5 bases and J by 5 bases, with 9 bases left in between. For the CDR3, the DNA is TGTGCCAGCAGTCAACAGGGTACCGGGGAGCTGTTTTTT. It is translated as CASSQQGTGELFF.

The rearrangement links TRBV3-1 (or the pseudogene TRBV3-2) to TRBJ2-3; 7 bases match TRBD2. The germline gives CDR1 LGHDT, CDR2 YNNKEL (reference sequence). The CDR3 totals 16 residues. Losses at the gene ends were 2 bases for V and 2 bases for J; bases not matched to a gene: 7. CDR3 bases: TGTGCCAGCAGCCAAAGAAGCGGGGCTGACACAGATACGCAGTATTTT. Its protein is CASSQRSGADTDTQYF.

V and J are TRBV9 and TRBJ1-2; the D gene is possibly TRBD1 (5 bases). Germline V gives CDR1 SGDLS, CDR2 YYNGEE. The CDR3 sequence is 15 residues long. V was trimmed by 4 bases and J by 1 base, leaving 14 bases between them. CDR3 bases: TGTGCCAGCAGCCCCGCAGTAGACAGTAACTATGGCTACACCTTC. Translated, it gives CASSPAVDSNYGYTF. Combining the CDR3 with reference TRBV9 and TRBJ1-2 gives the whole variable domain DSGVTQTPKHLITATGQRVTLRCSPRSGDLSVYWYQQSLDQGLQFLIQYYNGEERAKGNILERFSAQQFPDLHSELNLSSLELGDSALYFCASSPAVDSNYGYTFGSGTRLTVV.

CDR3 in DNA: TGTGCCAGTAGTGCTGACAGGGTCGCCGGGGAGCTGTTTTTT. It is translated as CASSADRVAGELFF. The chain couples TRBV19 to TRBJ2-2, with 7 bases aligning to TRBD1. The CDR3 has 14 amino acids. The germline CDR1 and CDR2 sequences are LNHDA and SQIVND (reference sequence). J was trimmed by 6 bases and V by 5 bases; bases with no gene match: 6.

The chain has TRBV20-1 and TRBJ1-1; D is unresolved. This CDR3 is built from 11 residues. Trimming cost V 7 bases and J 5 bases, with 11 bases left between them. The V gene's germline CDR1 is DFQATT and CDR2 SNEGSKA (reference sequence). CDR3 loop: CSVRRQTEAFF. The DNA of the CDR3 is TGCAGTGTCAGGAGGCAGACTGAAGCTTTCTTT.

This clone has only one observation. J is TRBJ1-6 and V is TRBV19; D perhaps matches TRBD1 (5 bases). CDR1 is LNHDA and CDR2 is SQIVND in the germline V gene (reference sequence). Trimming took 5 bases from V and 7 from J, leaving 9 bases between them. The CDR3 is 13 residues long. The CDR3 reads CASSDRSNSPLHF. DNA of the CDR3: TGTGCCAGTAGTGACAGATCAAATTCACCCCTCCACTTT.

The V and J genes are TRBV7-2 and TRBJ1-2; perhaps TRBD1 as D (5 bases). CDR3 size: 14 residues. CDR1 SGHTA and CDR2 FQGNSA come from the germline V gene. The V end was cut by 3 bases, the J end by 6 bases, with 14 bases between. CDR3 sequence reads: CASSFPGGPNGYTF. CDR3 coding DNA: TGTGCCAGCAGCTTCCCGGGGGGACCGAATGGCTACACCTTC.

The CDR3 is CASSKVTYGTDTQYF. DNA for the CDR3: TGTGCCAGCAGCAAAGTGACTTACGGGACAGATACGCAGTATTTT. The chain couples TRBV21-1 to TRBJ2-3; the D call TRBD2 from the table was never checked on the DNA. TRBV21-1 is flagged as a pseudogene. The CDR3 has 15 residues.

V and J are TRBV18 and TRBJ2-3; D uncertain. The CDR3 covers 11 residues. CDR1 is KGHSH, CDR2 LQKENI, per germline. Trimming removed 8 bases at V and 2 bases at J, with 5 bases between. CDR3 bases: TGTGCCAGCCGCGACACAGATACGCAGTATTTT. It yields the protein CASRDTDTQYF.

J is TRBJ2-4 and V is TRBV4-3; D not certain. Trimming took off 1 base at V and 0 bases at J, with 10 bases between the two ends. CDR1 LGHNA and CDR2 YSLEER come from the germline V gene. The CDR3 is made up of 16 amino acids. In DNA, the CDR3 is TGCGCCAGCAGCCAAGCCACTAACCTAGCCAAAAACATTCAGTACTTC. Translating gives CASSQATNLAKNIQYF.

The J gene is TRBJ1-5, the V gene TRBV4-1, with D perhaps matching TRBD1 (5 bases). The germline V gene has CDR1 MGHRA and CDR2 YSYEKL. V was pared by 2 bases and J by 0 bases, with 8 bases between. CDR3 size: 15 residues. Here the CDR3 reads CASSQRDSSNQPQHF. The DNA of the CDR3 is TGCGCCAGCAGCCAACGGGACTCTAGCAATCAGCCCCAGCATTTT.

The V gene is TRBV5-1, the J gene TRBJ2-2, with 7 bases fitting TRBD1. The CDR3 totals 15 residues. V lost 0 bases, J lost 6 bases, and 5 bases stayed unmatched. Per the germline V gene, CDR1 is SGHRS and CDR2 is YFSETQ. The CDR3 protein is CASSLDRGLSGELFF. CDR3 nucleotide sequence: TGCGCCAGCAGCTTGGACAGGGGATTATCCGGGGAGCTGTTTTTT.

The chain employs TRBV6-5 and TRBJ1-4; no firm D call. This CDR3 contains 13 residues. Germline loops: CDR1 MNHEY, CDR2 SVGAGI. Trimming removed 7 bases at V and 8 bases at J, with 14 bases between. The CDR3 DNA follows: TGTGCCAGCAAGCCTCCGTATTACGAAAAACTGTTTTTT. Its translation is CASKPPYYEKLFF.

V is TRBV5-6 and J is TRBJ1-1, with a weak D call TRBD1 (5 bases). The CDR3 consists of 16 residues. Germline CDR1 is SGHDT and CDR2 is YYEEEE. V lost 3 bases and J 6 bases, leaving 21 bases between the germline ends. The CDR3: CASSWVRKPTGAEAFF. The CDR3 coding sequence is TGTGCCAGCAGCTGGGTGAGGAAACCGACGGGGGCTGAAGCTTTCTTT.

V is TRBV5-1 and J is TRBJ2-7; 8 nucleotides match TRBD2. CDR3 length equals 15 residues. Germline CDR1 SGHRS, CDR2 YFSETQ. The J segment lost 2 bases and the V segment lost 1 base, leaving 5 bases of the junction unmatched. The CDR3 coding sequence is TGCGCCAGCAGCTTGCAGCGGGGGCCAACCTACGAGCAGTACTTC. Translated: CASSLQRGPTYEQYF. Combining the CDR3 with reference TRBV5-1 and TRBJ2-7 gives the whole variable domain KAGVTQTPRYLIKTRGQQVTLSCSPISGHRSVSWYQQTPGQGLQFLFEYFSETQRNKGNFPGRFSGRQFSNSRSEMNVSTLELGDSALYLCASSLQRGPTYEQYFGPGTRLTVT.

The chain uses TRBV7-3 and TRBJ1-1; 8 bases are shared with TRBD1. CDR3 length: 13 residues. Germline-derived CDR1 and CDR2 are SGHTA and FQGTGA. V shed 2 bases and J 10 bases; nucleotides not matched to a gene: 6. CDR3 nucleotides: TGTGCCAGCAGCTTATCCGTGCAGGGGGCAGCTTTCTTT. It codes for CASSLSVQGAAFF.

This chain joins TRBV15 and TRBJ1-2, with 7 bases identical to TRBD1. Germline V gene lookup returns CDR1 LNHNV and CDR2 YYDKDF (reference sequence). Trimming cost V 3 bases and J 8 bases; bases outside gene matches: 12. The CDR3 loop spans 15 amino acids. CDR3: CATSSFPTGTGGYTF. CDR3 DNA sequence: TGTGCCACCAGCAGCTTTCCGACAGGGACGGGGGGCTACACCTTC.

The gene calls are TRBV6-5 and TRBJ2-7; 13 positions agree with TRBD2. This CDR3 region has 15 residues. Germline values: CDR1 MNHEY, CDR2 SVGAGI. The V segment lost 6 bases and the J segment 6 bases; nucleotides outside the gene matches: 8. The CDR3: CASSATSGGAGEQYF. The CDR3, as DNA: TGTGCCAGCAGCGCAACTAGCGGGGGGGCAGGCGAGCAGTACTTC.